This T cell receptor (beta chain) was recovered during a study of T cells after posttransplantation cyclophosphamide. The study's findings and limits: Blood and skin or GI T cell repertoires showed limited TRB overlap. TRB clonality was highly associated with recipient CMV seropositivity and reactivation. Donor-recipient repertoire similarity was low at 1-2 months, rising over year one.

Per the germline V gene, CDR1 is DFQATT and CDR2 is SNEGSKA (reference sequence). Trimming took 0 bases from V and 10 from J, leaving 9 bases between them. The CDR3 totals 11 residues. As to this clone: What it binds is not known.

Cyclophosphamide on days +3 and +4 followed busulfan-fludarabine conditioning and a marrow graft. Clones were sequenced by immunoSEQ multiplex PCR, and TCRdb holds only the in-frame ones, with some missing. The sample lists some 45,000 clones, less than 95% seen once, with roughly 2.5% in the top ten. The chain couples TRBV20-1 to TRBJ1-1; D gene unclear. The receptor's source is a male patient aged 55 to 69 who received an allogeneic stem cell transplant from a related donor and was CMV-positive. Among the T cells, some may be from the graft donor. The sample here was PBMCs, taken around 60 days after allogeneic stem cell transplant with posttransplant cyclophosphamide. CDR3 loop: CSARDLGRAFF. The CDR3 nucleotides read TGCAGTGCTAGAGATCTCGGGAGAGCTTTCTTT.